Presented here are 21 T cell receptor beta chains from one specimen sequenced in a study of Ad26.COV2.S vaccination and SARS-CoV-2 variants. Treatment in this sample: 15 to 20 received Ad26.COV2.S at low or high dose, single or two shots; about 5 received placebo; per-sample allocation not given. All samples were drawn on day 63, counting from the first vaccine or placebo injection. Data came from immunoSEQ multiplex PCR; TCRdb stores just in-frame clones and leaves some out. The sample lists hundreds of thousands of clones, about 85% occurring once. This specimen was peripheral blood, taken in a trial of Ad26.COV2.S vaccine versus placebo. These receptors were obtained from a person between 18 and 59 years old who received the Ad26.COV2.S COVID-19 vaccine or a placebo.

The chain carries TRBV18 and TRBJ1-5; 10 bases match TRBD1. The CDR3 spans 14 residues. Germline values: CDR1 KGHSH, CDR2 LQKENI. J lost 5 bases, V lost 3 bases, and 1 base had no gene match. The DNA of the CDR3 is TGTGCCAGCTCACCCGGGACAGGGGATCAGCCCCAGCATTTT. Translated, it gives CASSPGTGDQPQHF. The complete variable domain, with remaining parts taken from reference TRBV18 and TRBJ1-5, reads NAGVMQNPRHLVRRRGQEARLRCSPMKGHSHVYWYRQLPEEGLKFMVYLQKENIIDESGMPKERFSAEFPKEGPSILRIQQVVRGDSAAYFCASSPGTGDQPQHFGDGTRLSIL.

This chain uses TRBV5-1 with TRBJ2-1; 11 bases map to TRBD2. The CDR3 is 16 residues long. Germline V gene lookup returns CDR1 SGHRS and CDR2 YFSETQ. Losses at the gene ends were 4 bases for V and 8 bases for J; bases not matched to a gene: 11. CDR3 nucleotides: TGCGCCAGCAGCCCACAACTAGCGGGGGCTTCGGATGAGCAGTTCTTC. This gives the protein CASSPQLAGASDEQFF.

The rearrangement uses TRBV19 and TRBJ2-7; 10 bases agree with TRBD2. This CDR3 is 19 amino acids long. Germline V CDR1 and CDR2: LNHDA, SQIVND (reference sequence). After removal of 4 bases from V and 4 bases from J, the junction contained 19 bases not matched to a gene. CDR3 sequence reads: CASSKESSGRPENLYEQYF. In DNA form, the CDR3 reads TGTGCCAGTAGTAAGGAGTCTAGCGGGAGACCCGAAAACCTTTACGAGCAGTACTTC.

The CDR3 is CASSPMTGANYGYTF. The CDR3 DNA follows: TGTGCCAGCAGTCCCATGACAGGAGCTAACTATGGCTACACCTTC. This chain uses TRBV27 with TRBJ1-2, with D possibly TRBD1 on 6 matching bases. Trimming removed 5 bases from V and 0 bases from J, with 13 bases in between. Germline V gives CDR1 MNHEY, CDR2 SMNVEV (reference sequence). This CDR3 has 15 residues.

CDR3 protein: CASSPASLYEQYF. The CDR3 DNA sequence: TGTGCCAGCAGCCCCGCCAGTCTTTACGAGCAGTACTTC. The rearrangement links TRBV7-2 to TRBJ2-7; unclear D gene. Germline CDR1 is SGHTA and CDR2 is FQGNSA. Trimming stripped 5 bases from V and 4 bases from J, with 12 bases between. This CDR3 comprises 13 residues.

The chain couples TRBV18 to TRBJ1-5, with 7 bases aligning to TRBD1. The CDR3 runs to 14 residues. J lost 7 bases, V lost 6 bases, and 9 bases had no gene match. Germline V gene sequence: CDR1 KGHSH, CDR2 LQKENI. The CDR3 reads CASSLTGEVQPQHF. DNA for the CDR3: TGTGCCAGCTCTCTAACAGGGGAGGTCCAGCCCCAGCATTTT.

This chain connects TRBV15 to TRBJ1-1; no reliable D call. CDR1 LNHNV and CDR2 YYDKDF come from the germline V gene (reference sequence). V was cut by 4 bases and J by 1 base, with 10 bases left in between. The CDR3 covers 14 residues. The CDR3 is CATSIRGGNTEAFF. For the CDR3, the DNA is TGTGCCACCAGCATTCGCGGTGGGAACACTGAAGCTTTCTTT.

The chain couples TRBV28 to TRBJ2-7; 7 bases map to TRBD2. V lost 3 bases, J lost 1 base, and 3 bases stayed unmatched. The CDR3 contains 14 residues. Per germline, CDR1 MDHEN and CDR2 SYDVKM. CDR3 protein: CASSLSGTSYEQYF. CDR3 DNA sequence: TGTGCCAGCAGTTTGAGCGGGACGTCCTACGAGCAGTACTTC.

This clone was found once. The chain employs TRBV4-1 and TRBJ2-2, with D maybe TRBD1 (5 bases). V was clipped by 4 bases and J by 3 bases, with 9 bases between them. Germline CDR1 and CDR2: MGHRA and YSYEKL. The length of the CDR3 is 14 residues. CDR3 loop: CASSRAGYTGELFF. The CDR3 DNA is TGCGCCAGCAGCCGGGCAGGGTACACCGGGGAGCTGTTTTTT.

The J gene is TRBJ1-1, the V gene TRBV28, with a weak D call TRBD1 (5 bases). This CDR3 contains 14 residues. The V gene lost 3 bases and the J gene lost 3 bases, with 11 bases spanning the gap. Germline CDR1 MDHEN, CDR2 SYDVKM. The CDR3 bases are TGTGCCAGCAGTTTTACGGGGCGTGACACTGAAGCTTTCTTT. Its protein is CASSFTGRDTEAFF.

The chain combines TRBV2 with TRBJ2-3, with 10 positions matching TRBD2. The germline gives CDR1 SNHLY, CDR2 FYNNEI. The CDR3 runs to 15 residues. J gave up 6 bases and V 2 bases, and 5 bases lay outside the gene matches. CDR3 loop: CASSEQRGGLDTQYF. As DNA, the CDR3 is TGTGCCAGCAGTGAACAGCGGGGGGGCTTGGATACGCAGTATTTT.

The chain links TRBV7-3 to TRBJ2-5, with a tentative D call TRBD2 (6 bases). Trimming removed 6 bases from V and 0 bases from J, with 20 bases in between. Germline CDR1 SGHTA, CDR2 FQGTGA. CDR3 size: 17 residues. CDR3 region: CASSFGSGGGYQETQYF. CDR3 DNA: TGTGCCAGCAGTTTCGGATCGGGCGGAGGGTACCAAGAGACCCAGTACTTC.

The chain uses TRBV5-1 and TRBJ2-5, with D perhaps matching TRBD2 (8 bases). V gave up 0 bases and J gave up 2 bases, with 17 bases separating them. The CDR3 extends over 17 amino acids. Germline lookup yields CDR1 SGHRS and CDR2 YFSETQ. Here the CDR3 reads CASSLEGARGVQETQYF. The CDR3 nucleotides are TGCGCCAGCAGCTTGGAGGGGGCGCGGGGGGTACAAGAGACCCAGTACTTC.

The chain joins TRBV6-4 to TRBJ2-3, with 7 bases matching TRBD2. Germline V CDR1 and CDR2: MRHNA, SNTAGT. The CDR3 is made up of 15 amino acids. V dropped 4 bases and J dropped 2; count of bases not matched to a gene: 6. CDR3 bases: TGTGCCAGCAGTGCTGCGGGGGAACACACAGATACGCAGTATTTT. It translates to CASSAAGEHTDTQYF.

The genes are TRBV4-2 and TRBJ1-1, with 7 bases fitting TRBD1. Germline CDR1 LGHNA, CDR2 YNFKEQ. The J segment lost 2 bases and the V segment lost 4 bases, leaving 10 bases of the junction unmatched. CDR3 length: 16 residues. The CDR3 sequence is CASSLPTGTSNTEAFF. For the CDR3, the DNA is TGTGCCAGCAGCCTACCGACAGGGACGAGTAACACTGAAGCTTTCTTT.

The J gene is TRBJ2-1, the V gene TRBV9; either TRBD1 or TRBD2 may fit D (5 bases each). V dropped 4 bases and J dropped 7 bases, with 18 bases sitting between them. Looked up from germline, CDR1 is SGDLS and CDR2 is YYNGEE. The CDR3 is made up of 15 amino acids. The CDR3 DNA follows: TGTGCCAGCAGCTGGGGGACCTCCGGGGAGAATGAGCAGTTCTTC. Its translation: CASSWGTSGENEQFF.

This chain links TRBV28 with TRBJ1-2, with a weak D call TRBD1 (5 bases). CDR3 length: 13 residues. Trimming took 2 bases from V and 5 from J, leaving 9 bases between them. Germline V gene sequence: CDR1 MDHEN, CDR2 SYDVKM. The CDR3, as DNA: TGTGCCAGCAGTTTAGCCAGGGAGTATGGCTACACCTTC. This sequence encodes CASSLAREYGYTF.

The V call is TRBV19, the J call TRBJ2-1; maybe TRBD2 (6 bases). Deletions cut 4 bases from V and 0 bases from J, with 13 bases between. The CDR3 is made up of 16 amino acids. Germline lookup yields CDR1 LNHDA and CDR2 SQIVND (reference sequence). The CDR3 region has the DNA TGTGCCAGTAGTACAGCCCGCGGGATCTCCTACAATGAGCAGTTCTTC. Its protein is CASSTARGISYNEQFF.

This clone appeared once. One end of the junction fails to match germline, which may point to a read error. The chain combines TRBV4-3 with TRBJ1-2; D gene uncertain. The CDR3 length is 13 residues. Germline V gene lookup returns CDR1 LGHNA and CDR2 YSLEER. CDR3 amino acids: CASSQENALRLHF. CDR3 nucleotide sequence: TGCGCCAGCAGCCAAGAGAATGCTCTCCGGCTCCACTTC.

This chain links TRBV7-8 with TRBJ1-5; 8 nucleotides line up with TRBD1. The V gene's germline CDR1 is SGHVS and CDR2 FQNEAQ. The CDR3 is 16 residues long. The V gene end was trimmed by 5 bases and the J gene end by 4 bases; junction bases not matched to a gene: 10. The CDR3 DNA reads TGTGCCAGCAGCGAAAAATCAGGGGGCTTGAATCAGCCCCAGCATTTT. This codes for CASSEKSGGLNQPQHF.

This clone came up a few times. The CDR3 bases are TGTGCCAGCAGCTCCACCGGGACTAGCGGGAGACCCTACAATGAGCAGTTCTTC. Amino acid sequence: CASSSTGTSGRPYNEQFF. The rearrangement joins TRBV5-6 to TRBJ2-1; 14 bases line up with TRBD2. This CDR3 region has 18 residues. CDR1 SGHDT and CDR2 YYEEEE come from the germline V gene. Trimming at V came to 3 bases and at J to 2 bases, leaving 7 bases not matched to a gene.